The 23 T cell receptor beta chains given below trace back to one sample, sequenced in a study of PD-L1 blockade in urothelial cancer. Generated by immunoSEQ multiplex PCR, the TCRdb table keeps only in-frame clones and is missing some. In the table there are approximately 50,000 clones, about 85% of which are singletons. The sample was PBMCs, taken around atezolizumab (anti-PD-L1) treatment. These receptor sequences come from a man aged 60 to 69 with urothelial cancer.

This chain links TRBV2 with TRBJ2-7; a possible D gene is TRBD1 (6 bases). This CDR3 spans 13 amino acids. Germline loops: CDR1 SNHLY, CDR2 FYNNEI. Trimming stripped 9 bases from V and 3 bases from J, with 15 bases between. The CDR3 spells CASTPQGIYEQYF. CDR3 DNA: TGTGCCAGTACCCCACAGGGAATCTACGAGCAGTACTTC.

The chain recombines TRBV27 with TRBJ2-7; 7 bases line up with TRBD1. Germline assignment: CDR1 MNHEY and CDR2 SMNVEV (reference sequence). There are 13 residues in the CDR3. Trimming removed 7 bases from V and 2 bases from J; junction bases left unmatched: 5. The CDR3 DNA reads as TGTGCCAGCACTGGGACAGTCCCCTACGAGCAGTACTTC. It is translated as CASTGTVPYEQYF.

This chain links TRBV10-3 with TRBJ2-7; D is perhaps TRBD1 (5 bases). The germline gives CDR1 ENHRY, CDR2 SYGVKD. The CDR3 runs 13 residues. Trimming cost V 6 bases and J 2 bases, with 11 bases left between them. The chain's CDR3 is CAIRARAAYEQYF. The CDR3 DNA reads TGTGCCATCAGGGCCAGGGCTGCCTACGAGCAGTACTTC.

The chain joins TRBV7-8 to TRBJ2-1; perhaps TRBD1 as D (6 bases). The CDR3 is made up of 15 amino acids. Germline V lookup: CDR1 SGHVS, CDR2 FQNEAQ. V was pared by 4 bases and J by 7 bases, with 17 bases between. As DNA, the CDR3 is TGTGCCAGCAGCTCGGGACAAACCGTCGCGAATGAGCAGTTCTTC. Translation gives CASSSGQTVANEQFF.

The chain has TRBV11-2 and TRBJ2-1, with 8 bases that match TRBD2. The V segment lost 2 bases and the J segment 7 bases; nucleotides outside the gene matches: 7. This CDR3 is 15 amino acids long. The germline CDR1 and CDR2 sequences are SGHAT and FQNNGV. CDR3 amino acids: CASSLSLAVGNEQFF. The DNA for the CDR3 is TGTGCCAGCAGCTTATCACTAGCGGTTGGGAATGAGCAGTTCTTC.

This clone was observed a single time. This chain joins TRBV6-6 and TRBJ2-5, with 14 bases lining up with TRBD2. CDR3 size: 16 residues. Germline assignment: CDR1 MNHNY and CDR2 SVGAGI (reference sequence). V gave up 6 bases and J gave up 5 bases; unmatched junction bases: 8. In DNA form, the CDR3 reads TGTGCCAGCAGACTTAGGACTAGCGGGGGGCAGGAGACCCAGTACTTC. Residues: CASRLRTSGGQETQYF.

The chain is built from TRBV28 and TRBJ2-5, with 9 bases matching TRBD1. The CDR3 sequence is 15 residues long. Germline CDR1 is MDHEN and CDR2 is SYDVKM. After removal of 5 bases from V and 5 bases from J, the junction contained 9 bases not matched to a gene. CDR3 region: CASSTGTGGRETQYF. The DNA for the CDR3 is TGTGCCAGCAGTACCGGAACAGGGGGCCGGGAGACCCAGTACTTC.

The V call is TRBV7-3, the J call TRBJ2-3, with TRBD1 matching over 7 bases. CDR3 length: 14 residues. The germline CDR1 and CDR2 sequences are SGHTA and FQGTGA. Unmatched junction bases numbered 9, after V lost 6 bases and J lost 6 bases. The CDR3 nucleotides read TGTGCCAGCAGTCCTGACAGGGCAGGGGATACGCAGTATTTT. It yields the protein CASSPDRAGDTQYF.

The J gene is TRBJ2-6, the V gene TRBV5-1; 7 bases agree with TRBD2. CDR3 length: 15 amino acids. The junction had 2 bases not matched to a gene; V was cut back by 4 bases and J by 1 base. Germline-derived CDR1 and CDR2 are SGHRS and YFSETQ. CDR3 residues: CASSGGGSGANVLTF. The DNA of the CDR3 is TGCGCCAGCAGCGGGGGGGGGTCTGGGGCCAACGTCCTGACTTTC. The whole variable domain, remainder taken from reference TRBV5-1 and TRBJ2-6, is KAGVTQTPRYLIKTRGQQVTLSCSPISGHRSVSWYQQTPGQGLQFLFEYFSETQRNKGNFPGRFSGRQFSNSRSEMNVSTLELGDSALYLCASSGGGSGANVLTFGAGSRLTVL.

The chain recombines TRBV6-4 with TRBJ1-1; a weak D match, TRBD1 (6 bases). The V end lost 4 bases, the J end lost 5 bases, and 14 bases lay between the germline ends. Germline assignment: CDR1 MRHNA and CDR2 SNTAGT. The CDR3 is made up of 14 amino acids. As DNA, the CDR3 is TGTGCCAGCAGTGGGCACAGGGATTTGACTGAAGCTTTCTTT. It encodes CASSGHRDLTEAFF.

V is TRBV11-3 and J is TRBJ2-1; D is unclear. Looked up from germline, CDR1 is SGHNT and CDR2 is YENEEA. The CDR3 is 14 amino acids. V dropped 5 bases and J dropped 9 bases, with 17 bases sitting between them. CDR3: CASSSVEVAVEQFF. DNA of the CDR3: TGTGCCAGCAGCAGTGTAGAGGTAGCCGTTGAGCAGTTCTTC.

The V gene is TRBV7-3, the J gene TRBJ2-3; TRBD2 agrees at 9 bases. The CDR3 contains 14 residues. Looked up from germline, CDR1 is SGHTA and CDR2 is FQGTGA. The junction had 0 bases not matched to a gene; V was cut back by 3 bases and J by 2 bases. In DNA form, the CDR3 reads TGTGCCAGCAGCTTGGGACTAGCCACAGATACGCAGTATTTT. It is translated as CASSLGLATDTQYF.

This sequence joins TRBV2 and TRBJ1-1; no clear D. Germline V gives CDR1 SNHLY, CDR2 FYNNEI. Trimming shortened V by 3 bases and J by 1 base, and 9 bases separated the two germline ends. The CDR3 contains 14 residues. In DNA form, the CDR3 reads TGTGCCAGCAGTGATACTCCTAGGAACACTGAAGCTTTCTTT. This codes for CASSDTPRNTEAFF.

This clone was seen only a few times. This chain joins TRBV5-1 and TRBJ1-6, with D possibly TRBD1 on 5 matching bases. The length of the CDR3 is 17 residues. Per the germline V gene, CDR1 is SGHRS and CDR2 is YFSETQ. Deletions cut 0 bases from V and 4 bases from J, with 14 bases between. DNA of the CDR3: TGCGCCAGCAGCTTGGCCGGCAGGGCGGCATATAATTCACCCCTCCACTTT. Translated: CASSLAGRAAYNSPLHF.

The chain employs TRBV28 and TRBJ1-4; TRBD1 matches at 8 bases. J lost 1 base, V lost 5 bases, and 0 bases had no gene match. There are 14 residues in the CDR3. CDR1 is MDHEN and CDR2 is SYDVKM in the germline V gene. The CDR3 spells CASSTGGTNEKLFF. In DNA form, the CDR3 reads TGTGCCAGCAGTACAGGGGGAACTAATGAAAAACTGTTTTTT.

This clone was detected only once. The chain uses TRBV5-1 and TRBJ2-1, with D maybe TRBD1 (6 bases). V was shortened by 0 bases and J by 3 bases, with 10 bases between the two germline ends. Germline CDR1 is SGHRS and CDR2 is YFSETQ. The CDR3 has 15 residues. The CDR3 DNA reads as TGCGCCAGCAGCTTGGCAGGGGCCAACTACAATGAGCAGTTCTTC. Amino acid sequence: CASSLAGANYNEQFF. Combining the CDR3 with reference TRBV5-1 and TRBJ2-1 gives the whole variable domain KAGVTQTPRYLIKTRGQQVTLSCSPISGHRSVSWYQQTPGQGLQFLFEYFSETQRNKGNFPGRFSGRQFSNSRSEMNVSTLELGDSALYLCASSLAGANYNEQFFGPGTRLTVL.

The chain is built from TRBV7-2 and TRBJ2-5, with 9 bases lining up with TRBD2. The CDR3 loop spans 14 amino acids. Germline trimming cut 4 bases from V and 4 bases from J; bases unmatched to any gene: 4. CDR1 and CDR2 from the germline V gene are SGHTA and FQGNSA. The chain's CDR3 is CASSSRTSVETQYF. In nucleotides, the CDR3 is TGTGCCAGCAGCTCCCGGACTAGCGTAGAGACCCAGTACTTC. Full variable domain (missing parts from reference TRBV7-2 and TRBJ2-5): GAGVSQSPSNKVTEKGKDVELRCDPISGHTALYWYRQSLGQGLEFLIYFQGNSAPDKSGLPSDRFSAERTGGSVSTLTIQRTQQEDSAVYLCASSSRTSVETQYFGPGTRLLVL.

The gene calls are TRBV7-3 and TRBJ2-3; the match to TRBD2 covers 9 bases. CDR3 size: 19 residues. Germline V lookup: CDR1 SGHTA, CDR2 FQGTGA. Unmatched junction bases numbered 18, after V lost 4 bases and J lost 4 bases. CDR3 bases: TGTGCCAGCAGCTCCCCTTCCGGCGGGGGGGCGTTCGGCGCAGATACGCAGTATTTT. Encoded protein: CASSSPSGGGAFGADTQYF.

The CDR3 DNA follows: TGTGCCACTACGTCCGACAGGGGGAACTATGGCTACACCTTC. This codes for CATTSDRGNYGYTF. The V gene is TRBV7-2, the J gene TRBJ1-2, with TRBD1 identical over 9 bases. The CDR3 spans 14 residues. V lost 10 bases and J lost 2; bases outside the gene matches: 8. Germline V gene sequence: CDR1 SGHTA, CDR2 FQGNSA.

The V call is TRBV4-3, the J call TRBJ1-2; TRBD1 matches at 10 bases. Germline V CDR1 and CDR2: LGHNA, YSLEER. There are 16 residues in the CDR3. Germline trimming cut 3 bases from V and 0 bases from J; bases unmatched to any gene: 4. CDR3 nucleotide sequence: TGCGCCAGCAGCCAGTGGGGGACAGGGGCTAACTATGGCTACACCTTC. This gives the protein CASSQWGTGANYGYTF.

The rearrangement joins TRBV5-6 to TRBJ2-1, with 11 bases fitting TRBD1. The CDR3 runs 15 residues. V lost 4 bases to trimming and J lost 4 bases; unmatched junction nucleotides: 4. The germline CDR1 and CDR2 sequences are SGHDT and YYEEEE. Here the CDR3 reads CASSRGQGVYNEQFF. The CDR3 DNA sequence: TGTGCCAGCAGCAGGGGACAGGGGGTTTACAATGAGCAGTTCTTC.

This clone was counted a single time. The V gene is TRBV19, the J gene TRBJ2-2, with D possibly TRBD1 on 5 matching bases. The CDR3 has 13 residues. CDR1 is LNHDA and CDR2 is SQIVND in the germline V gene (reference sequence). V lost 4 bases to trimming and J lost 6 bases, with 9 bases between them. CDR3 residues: CASSKGLAGELFF. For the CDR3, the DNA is TGTGCCAGTAGTAAGGGGTTAGCCGGGGAGCTGTTTTTT.

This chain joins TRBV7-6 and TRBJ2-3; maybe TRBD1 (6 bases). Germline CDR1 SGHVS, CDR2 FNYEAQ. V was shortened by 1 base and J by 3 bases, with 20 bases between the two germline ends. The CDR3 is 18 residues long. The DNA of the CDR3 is TGTGCCAGCAGCTTAGTCCCATCCCCAGGGGAAGGGACAGATACGCAGTATTTT. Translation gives CASSLVPSPGEGTDTQYF.